Given below is one T cell receptor beta chain in context. Its antigen is still unknown. This specimen belongs to a study of T cell responses to AZD1222 COVID-19 vaccine. Study-wide results and limits: The breadth and depth of Spike-specific TCRs increased once two AZD1222 doses had been given. Nearly half of spike-specific TCRs reportedly target variant regions that are unmutated in the B.1.351 and B.1.1.7 variants.

Produced via immunoSEQ multiplex PCR; TCRdb's table is partial and in-frame only. The sample contains approximately 180,000 clones, about 90% of which appear only once. The germline V and J ends were trimmed by 2 bases and 5 bases, with 12 bases remaining between them. Germline CDR1 is LGHNA and CDR2 is YSLEER. CDR3 length equals 14 residues. The rearrangement uses TRBV4-3 and TRBJ2-5; possible D gene TRBD1, 6 bases. The sample was peripheral blood, taken on day 0 of AZD1222 vaccination. The source is an adult in good health. The CDR3 coding sequence is TGCGCCAGCAGCCAATACAGGGTAGGGGAGACCCAGTACTTC. It translates to CASSQYRVGETQYF.